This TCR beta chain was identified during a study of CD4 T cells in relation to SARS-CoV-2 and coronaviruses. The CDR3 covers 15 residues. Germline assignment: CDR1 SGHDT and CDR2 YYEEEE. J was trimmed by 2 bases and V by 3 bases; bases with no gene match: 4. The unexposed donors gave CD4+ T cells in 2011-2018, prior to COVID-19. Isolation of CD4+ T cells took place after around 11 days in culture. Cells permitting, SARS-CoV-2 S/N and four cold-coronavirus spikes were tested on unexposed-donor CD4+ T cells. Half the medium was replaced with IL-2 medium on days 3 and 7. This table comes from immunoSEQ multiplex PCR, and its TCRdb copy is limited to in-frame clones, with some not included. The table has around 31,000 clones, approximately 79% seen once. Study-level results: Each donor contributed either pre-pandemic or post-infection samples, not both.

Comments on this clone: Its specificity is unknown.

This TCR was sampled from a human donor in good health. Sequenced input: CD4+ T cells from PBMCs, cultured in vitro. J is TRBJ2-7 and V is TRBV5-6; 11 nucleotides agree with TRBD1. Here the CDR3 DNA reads TGTGCCAGCAGCTGGGGGACAGGGGGGCCCTACGAGCAGTACTTC. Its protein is CASSWGTGGPYEQYF.